The 15 T cell receptor beta chains in this list originate from one sample, sequenced in a study of human T cells and chemical hapten exposure. This sample's time point: patch test 1, 2 weeks after DPC sensitization. Treatment denoted: therapeutic diphenylcyclopropenone sensitization with weekly scalp DPC. TCRdb recomputed calls from the RACE reads with MiXCR, one row per CDR3 protein. This table holds around 100,000 distinct CDR3 sequences, approximately 11% found once. The source was whole blood, collected in connection with sensitization to the hapten diphenylcyclopropenone (DPC). Receptor source: a middle-aged woman with alopecia areata. Some clones in this sample may be carry-over from other donors' samples.

The CDR3 protein is CAWSLGDGEQYF. CDR3 sequence (DNA): TGTGCCTGGAGTTTGGGGGATGGCGAGCAGTACTTC. J is TRBJ2-7 and V is TRBV30; the D call may be TRBD1 or TRBD2 (5 bases each). CDR1 is GTSNPN and CDR2 is SVGIG in the germline V gene (reference sequence). The CDR3 is 12 residues long. Trimming removed 2 bases at V and 6 bases at J, with 11 bases between.

This clonotype was observed many times. V and J are TRBV20-1 and TRBJ2-6; D gene unclear. V lost 1 base, J lost 0 bases, and 19 bases lay in between. The CDR3 is made up of 19 amino acids. CDR1 and CDR2 (germline): DFQATT, SNEGSKA (reference sequence). The CDR3 DNA sequence: TGCAGTGCTAGAGGATTTGATGTAGCCGACCCCTCTGGGGCCAACGTCCTGACTTTC. Residues: CSARGFDVADPSGANVLTF.

This clonotype was seen many times. CDR3 DNA sequence: TGCAGCGAAACTAGCGGGTGGGAAGAGACCCAGTACTTC. Translating gives CSETSGWEETQYF. The chain employs TRBV29-1 and TRBJ2-5, with 9 bases lining up with TRBD2. The CDR3 spans 13 residues. Germline trimming cut 7 bases from V and 3 bases from J; bases unmatched to any gene: 6. Germline assignment: CDR1 SQVTM and CDR2 ANQGSEA. Combining the CDR3 with reference TRBV29-1 and TRBJ2-5 gives the whole variable domain SAVISQKPSRDICQRGTSLTIQCQVDSQVTMMFWYRQQPGQSLTLIATANQGSEATYESGFVIDKFPISRPNLTFSTLTVSNMSPEDSSIYLCSETSGWEETQYFGPGTRLLVL.

Ten or more counts support this clonotype. The J gene is TRBJ1-1, the V gene TRBV6-5, with 7 bases that match TRBD1. The V segment lost 6 bases and the J segment 4 bases; nucleotides outside the gene matches: 5. Germline V gene lookup returns CDR1 MNHEY and CDR2 SVGAGI. This CDR3 contains 13 residues. The CDR3, as DNA: TGTGCCAGCAGGCCAACAGGGGTCACTGAAGCTTTCTTT. Amino acid sequence: CASRPTGVTEAFF.

The gene calls are TRBV15 and TRBJ2-7, with 8 bases matching TRBD2. This CDR3 region has 16 residues. V trimming: 1 base; J trimming: 4 bases; junction bases outside the gene matches: 9. Looked up from germline, CDR1 is LNHNV and CDR2 is YYDKDF (reference sequence). CDR3 protein: CATSRVGAGGAYEQYF. CDR3 DNA: TGTGCCACCAGCAGAGTTGGGGCGGGAGGAGCTTACGAGCAGTACTTC.

CDR3 amino acids: CASSPNLGSPLEQYF. DNA for the CDR3: TGTGCCAGCAGCCCAAACCTAGGCAGCCCTCTCGAGCAGTACTTC. The gene calls are TRBV7-6 and TRBJ2-7; no firm D call. CDR1 is SGHVS and CDR2 is FNYEAQ in the germline V gene. The CDR3 contains 15 residues. The V gene lost 5 bases and the J gene lost 6 bases, with 20 bases spanning the gap.

This clonotype was observed a handful of times. The J gene is TRBJ2-7, the V gene TRBV3-1; D might be TRBD1 (5 bases). The CDR3 has 15 residues. V lost 1 base and J 4 bases, leaving 14 bases between the germline ends. Per the germline V gene, CDR1 is LGHDT and CDR2 is YNNKEL (reference sequence). The CDR3 spells CASSQGDGQGYEQYF. CDR3 nucleotide sequence: TGTGCCAGCAGCCAAGGTGACGGGCAGGGATACGAGCAGTACTTC.

This clonotype was seen a few times. The chain joins TRBV7-9 to TRBJ2-1; D uncertain. From germline, CDR1 is SEHNR and CDR2 FQNEAQ (reference sequence). V lost 5 bases and J 0 bases, leaving 11 bases between the germline ends. This CDR3 spans 15 amino acids. The CDR3 here is CASSPYPSSYNEQFF. CDR3 DNA sequence: TGTGCCAGCAGCCCCTACCCGAGCTCCTACAATGAGCAGTTCTTC.

This clonotype was seen only a few times. The chain couples TRBV29-1 to TRBJ2-7; D unresolved. The CDR3 consists of 11 residues. Germline CDR1 SQVTM, CDR2 ANQGSEA. V lost 4 bases and J lost 0, with 4 bases in between. This CDR3 reads CSVGSSYEQYF. CDR3 sequence (DNA): TGCAGCGTTGGGTCCTCCTACGAGCAGTACTTC.

The chain recombines TRBV11-2 with TRBJ2-3, with TRBD1 matching over 7 bases. Per germline, CDR1 SGHAT and CDR2 FQNNGV. V lost 7 bases and J lost 6; bases outside the gene matches: 10. The CDR3 has 14 residues. Here the CDR3 DNA reads TGTGCCAGCACCCGGACAGGAGGAGTGGATACGCAGTATTTT. Its translation: CASTRTGGVDTQYF.

This clonotype was counted a few times. The V gene is TRBV7-8, the J gene TRBJ2-1; 11 nucleotides line up with TRBD2. Germline values: CDR1 SGHVS, CDR2 FQNEAQ. The CDR3 consists of 18 residues. The V gene end was trimmed by 5 bases and the J gene end by 12 bases; junction bases not matched to a gene: 21. In DNA form, the CDR3 reads TGTGCCAGCAGCACCCATGGACTAGCGGGCCCAATAATGAAGGGGCAGTTCTTC. This translates into CASSTHGLAGPIMKGQFF.

In this sample, this clonotype turned up a few times. The chain has TRBV4-3 and TRBJ2-1; D uncertain. Between the trimmed V and J ends, which lost 0 bases and 2 bases, there was a span of 8 bases. This CDR3 has 15 amino acids. The germline CDR1 and CDR2 sequences are LGHNA and YSLEER. The chain's CDR3 is CASSQDWVAYNEQFF. Here the CDR3 DNA reads TGCGCCAGCAGCCAAGATTGGGTAGCCTACAATGAGCAGTTCTTC.

This chain uses TRBV12-3 or TRBV12-4 with TRBJ2-1; 11 bases are shared with TRBD2. The CDR3 is made up of 17 amino acids. J lost 7 bases, V lost 6 bases, and 14 bases had no gene match. Written as DNA, the CDR3 is TGTGCCAGCAGGCAACTCCAACTAGCGGGGGAATCTAATGAGCAGTTCTTC. It encodes CASRQLQLAGESNEQFF.

In this sample, this clonotype turned up many times. V and J are TRBV12-3 or TRBV12-4 and TRBJ1-5; D remains ambiguous. This CDR3 region has 17 residues. The V and J ends lost 1 base and 0 bases respectively, with 13 bases between them. The CDR3 sequence is CASSLDPGALSNQPQHF. The CDR3 DNA reads as TGTGCCAGCAGTTTAGATCCGGGAGCTCTTAGCAATCAGCCCCAGCATTTT.

At least ten counts were recorded for this clonotype. V and J are TRBV9 and TRBJ1-5; D ambiguous. Per germline, CDR1 SGDLS and CDR2 YYNGEE. With 2 bases removed from V and 5 bases from J, the gap between germline ends came to 8 bases. This CDR3 has 13 residues. The DNA of the CDR3 is TGTGCCAGCAGCGTTTCCGGGGATCAGCCCCAGCATTTT. Protein product: CASSVSGDQPQHF.